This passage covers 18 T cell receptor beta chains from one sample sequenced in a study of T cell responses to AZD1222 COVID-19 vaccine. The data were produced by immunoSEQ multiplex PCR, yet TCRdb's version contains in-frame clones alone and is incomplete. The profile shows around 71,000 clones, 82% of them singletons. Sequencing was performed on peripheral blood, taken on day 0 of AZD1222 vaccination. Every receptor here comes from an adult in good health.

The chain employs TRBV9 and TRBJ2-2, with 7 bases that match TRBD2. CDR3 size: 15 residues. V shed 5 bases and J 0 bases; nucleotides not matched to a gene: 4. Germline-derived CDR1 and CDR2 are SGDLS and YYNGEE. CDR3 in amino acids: CASSSSGANTGELFF. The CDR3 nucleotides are TGTGCCAGCAGTTCTAGCGGCGCGAACACCGGGGAGCTGTTTTTT.

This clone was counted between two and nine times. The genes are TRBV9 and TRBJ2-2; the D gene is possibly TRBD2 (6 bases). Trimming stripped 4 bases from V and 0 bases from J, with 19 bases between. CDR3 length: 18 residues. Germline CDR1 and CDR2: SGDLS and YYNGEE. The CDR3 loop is CASSPQRLSGANTGELFF. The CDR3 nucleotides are TGTGCCAGCAGCCCTCAACGACTTAGCGGTGCGAACACCGGGGAGCTGTTTTTT.

As DNA, the CDR3 is TGTGCAAACGTGGTTTTATCGGGACAGGAAGCTTTCTTT. It codes for CANVVLSGQEAFF. The rearrangement joins TRBV12-2 to TRBJ1-1; the D call in the table, TRBD1, was not verified against the DNA. TRBV12-2 is labeled a pseudogene. The length of the CDR3 is 13 residues.

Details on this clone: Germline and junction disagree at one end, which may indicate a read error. This chain's CDR3 is CASSLASAGYSNQPQHF. CDR3 nucleotide sequence: TGTGCCAGCAGCCTAGCCTCAGCAGGTTATAGCAATCAGCCCCAGCATTTT. The chain combines TRBV7-2 with TRBJ1-5; D is unclear. Germline lookup yields CDR1 SGHTA and CDR2 FQGNSA. This CDR3 has 17 amino acids.

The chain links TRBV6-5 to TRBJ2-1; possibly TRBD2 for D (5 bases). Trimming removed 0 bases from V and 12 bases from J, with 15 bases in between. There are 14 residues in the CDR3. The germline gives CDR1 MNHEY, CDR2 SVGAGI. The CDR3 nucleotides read TGTGCCAGCAGTTACTCGGGGAGTGCCAGAGGGCAGTTCTTC. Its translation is CASSYSGSARGQFF.

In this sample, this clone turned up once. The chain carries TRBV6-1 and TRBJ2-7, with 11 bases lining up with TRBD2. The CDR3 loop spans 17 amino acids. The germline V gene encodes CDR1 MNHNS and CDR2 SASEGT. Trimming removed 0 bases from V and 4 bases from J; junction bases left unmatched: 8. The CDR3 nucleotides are TGTGCCAGCAGTGAAGCGCATTTTATAGCGGGGGGGTACGAGCAGTACTTC. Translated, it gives CASSEAHFIAGGYEQYF.

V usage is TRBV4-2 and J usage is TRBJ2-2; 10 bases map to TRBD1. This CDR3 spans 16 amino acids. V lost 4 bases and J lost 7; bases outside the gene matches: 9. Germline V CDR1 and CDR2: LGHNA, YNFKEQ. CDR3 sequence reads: CASSPDRGGRSGELFF. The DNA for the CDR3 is TGTGCCAGCAGCCCGGACAGGGGGGGGCGGAGCGGGGAGCTGTTTTTT.

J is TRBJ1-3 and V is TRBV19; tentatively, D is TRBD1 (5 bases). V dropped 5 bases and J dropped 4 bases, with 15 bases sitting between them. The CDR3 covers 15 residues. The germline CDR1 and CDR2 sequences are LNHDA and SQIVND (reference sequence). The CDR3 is CASSLRGDGGNTIYF. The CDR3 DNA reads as TGTGCCAGTAGTCTCCGTGGGGACGGAGGAAACACCATATATTTT.

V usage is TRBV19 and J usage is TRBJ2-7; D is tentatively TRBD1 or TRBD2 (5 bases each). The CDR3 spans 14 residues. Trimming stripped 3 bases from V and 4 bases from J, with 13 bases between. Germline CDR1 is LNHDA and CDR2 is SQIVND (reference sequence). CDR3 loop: CASSISRGAYEQYF. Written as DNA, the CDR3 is TGTGCCAGTAGTATTTCAAGAGGGGCTTACGAGCAGTACTTC.

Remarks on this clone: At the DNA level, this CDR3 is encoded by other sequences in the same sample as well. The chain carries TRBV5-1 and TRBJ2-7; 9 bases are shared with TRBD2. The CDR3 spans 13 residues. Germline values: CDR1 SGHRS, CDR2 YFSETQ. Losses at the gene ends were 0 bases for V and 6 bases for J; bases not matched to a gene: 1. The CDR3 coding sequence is TGCGCCAGCAGCTTGGGGCGGGGGGGCGAGCAGTACTTC. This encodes CASSLGRGGEQYF.

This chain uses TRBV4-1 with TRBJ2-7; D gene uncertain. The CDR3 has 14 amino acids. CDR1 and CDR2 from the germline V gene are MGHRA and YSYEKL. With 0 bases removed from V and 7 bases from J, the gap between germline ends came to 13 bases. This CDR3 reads CASSQEERIGEQYF. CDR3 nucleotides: TGCGCCAGCAGCCAAGAAGAGAGAATAGGGGAGCAGTACTTC.

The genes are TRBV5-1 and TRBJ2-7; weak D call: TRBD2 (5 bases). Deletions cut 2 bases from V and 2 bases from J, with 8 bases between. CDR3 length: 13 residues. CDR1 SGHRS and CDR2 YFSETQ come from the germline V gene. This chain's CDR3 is CASSFDGTYEQYF. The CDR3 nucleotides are TGCGCCAGCAGCTTCGACGGGACCTACGAGCAGTACTTC.

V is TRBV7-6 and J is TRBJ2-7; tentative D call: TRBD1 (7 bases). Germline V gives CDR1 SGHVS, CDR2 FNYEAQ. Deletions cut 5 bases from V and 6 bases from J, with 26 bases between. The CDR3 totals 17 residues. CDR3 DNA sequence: TGTGCCAGCAGCCCGTCGGGGGACAGCTATTCCTTTACCGAGCAGTACTTC. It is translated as CASSPSGDSYSFTEQYF.

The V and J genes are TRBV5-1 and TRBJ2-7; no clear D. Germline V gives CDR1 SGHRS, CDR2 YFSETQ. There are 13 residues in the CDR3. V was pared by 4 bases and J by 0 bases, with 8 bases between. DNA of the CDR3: TGCGCCAGCAGCCTGAGACCCTCCTACGAGCAGTACTTC. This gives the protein CASSLRPSYEQYF.

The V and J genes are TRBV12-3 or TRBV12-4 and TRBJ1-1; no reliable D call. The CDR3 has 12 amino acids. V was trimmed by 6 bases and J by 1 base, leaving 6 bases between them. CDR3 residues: CASRNGNTEAFF. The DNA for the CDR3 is TGTGCCAGCAGAAACGGGAACACTGAAGCTTTCTTT.

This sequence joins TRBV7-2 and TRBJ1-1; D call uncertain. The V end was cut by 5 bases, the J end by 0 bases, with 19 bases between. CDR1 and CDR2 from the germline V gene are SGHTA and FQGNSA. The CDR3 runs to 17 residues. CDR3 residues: CASSPKDGRYMNTEAFF. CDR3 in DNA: TGTGCCAGCAGCCCGAAGGACGGACGATACATGAACACTGAAGCTTTCTTT.

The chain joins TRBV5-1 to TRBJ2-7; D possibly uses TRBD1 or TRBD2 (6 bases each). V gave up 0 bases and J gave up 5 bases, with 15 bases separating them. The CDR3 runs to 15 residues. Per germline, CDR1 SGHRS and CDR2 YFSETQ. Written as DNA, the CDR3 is TGCGCCAGCAGCTTGGATGGTCGGGGGCTCGACGAGCAGTACTTC. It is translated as CASSLDGRGLDEQYF.

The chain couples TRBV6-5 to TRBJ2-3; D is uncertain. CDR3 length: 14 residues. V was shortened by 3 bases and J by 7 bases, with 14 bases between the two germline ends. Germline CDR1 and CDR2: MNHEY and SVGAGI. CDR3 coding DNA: TGTGCCAGCAGTTATACATTCGGCAGAAATACGCAGTATTTT. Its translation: CASSYTFGRNTQYF.